These T cell receptor beta chains were read from a single sample in a study of shared clonotypes between healthy human individuals. The table came from immunoSEQ multiplex PCR; TCRdb's copy has only in-frame clones and leaves some out. The sample consists of around 330,000 clones, 74% of them appearing once. Sample: memory CD4+ T cells sorted from blood. The source is a man younger than 45 in good health. CDR3s include the opening cysteine and the closing phenylalanine or tryptophan. Fields, in order: clone size, J gene, V gene, D gene, CDR3 DNA, CDR3 protein. D genes are given only for firm matches. Expanded clones get a size class; other rows say once, few or many, or leave the size out.

NA,TRBJ1-5,TRBV6-5,TRBD1,TGTGCCAGCAGTTCGAGCCGAGGACAGGGGAATCAGCCCCAGCATTTT,CASSSSRGQGNQPQHF
once,TRBJ2-2,TRBV28,NA,TGTGCCAGCAGAACCGGGACCCTTTACACCGGGGAGCTGTTTTTT,CASRTGTLYTGELFF
NA,TRBJ2-1,TRBV5-6,TRBD2,TGTGCCAGCAGCTTGGACAGGAGCGGGAGGGGCAATGAGCAGTTCTTC,CASSLDRSGRGNEQFF
once,TRBJ2-7,TRBV6-5,NA,TGTGCCAGCAGTGGATCTAGAGGGTACAACGAGCAGTACTTC,CASSGSRGYNEQYF
NA,TRBJ2-5,TRBV10-3,NA,TGTGCCATCAGTGACTCCGGGACCCCAATGACAAGGGAGACCCAGTACTTC,CAISDSGTPMTRETQYF
NA,TRBJ2-7,TRBV7-8,NA,TGTGCCAGCAGCTTAGAGGGGTTATCCTACGAGCAGTACTTC,CASSLEGLSYEQYF
NA,TRBJ2-1,TRBV5-5,TRBD2,TGTGCCAGCAGCGGCGGGAGTTACTACAATGAGCAGTTCTTC,CASSGGSYYNEQFF
NA,TRBJ2-7,TRBV5-1,NA,TGCGCCAGCAGCTTGTTTGGGGCTGGAGCACCCGAGCAGTACTTC,CASSLFGAGAPEQYF
few,TRBJ1-1,TRBV30,NA,TGTGCCTGGAGGCGCAACAGGGCCACTGAAGCTTTCTTT,CAWRRNRATEAFF
NA,TRBJ2-1,TRBV2,NA,TGTGCCAGCAGCAAATCTCTAGGCGGAGCCTCCTACAATGAGCAGTTCTTC,CASSKSLGGASYNEQFF
NA,TRBJ2-1,TRBV4-3,TRBD2,TGCGCCAGCAGCCCTCACGGACTAGGTGCCAATGAGCAGTTCTTC,CASSPHGLGANEQFF
NA,TRBJ2-6,TRBV2,TRBD2,TGTGCCAGCAATGGCGGGAGGGGCTCTGGGGCCAACGTCCTGACTTTC,CASNGGRGSGANVLTF
NA,TRBJ2-5,TRBV7-8,NA,TGTGCCAGCAGCTTAGGCGGATTTCCAGGGGCCCAGTACTTC,CASSLGGFPGAQYF
NA,TRBJ2-5,TRBV7-9,TRBD1,TGTGCCAGCAGCCTTACAGGGGGCCGCCAAGAGACCCAGTACTTC,CASSLTGGRQETQYF
NA,TRBJ2-1,TRBV19,TRBD1,TGTGCCAGTAGTATTCCAGGGGGCAATGAGCAGTTCTTC,CASSIPGGNEQFF
NA,TRBJ2-2,TRBV28,TRBD2,TGTGCCAGCAGTCGGACTAGCGGGACGTTAGCCGGGGAGCTGTTTTTT,CASSRTSGTLAGELFF
NA,TRBJ1-1,TRBV2,NA,TGTGCTTCTGATGTCGGGGGCCGAGGTCTGGTAGCTTTCTTT,CASDVGGRGLVAFF
many,TRBJ1-3,TRBV5-4,TRBD1,TGTGCCAGCAGCACCAGACAGGGGATCTCTGGAAACACCATATATTTT,CASSTRQGISGNTIYF